Listed here are 9 T cell receptor beta chains from one sample, sequenced in a study of blood T cells in healthy people across ages. The second PCR ran 7 to 11 cycles with a sample-barcoded 5' primer and J-beta primers. TCRdb re-called the 5' RACE reads through MiXCR, storing one row per CDR3 protein. The table has under 750,000 distinct CDR3 sequences, around 50% seen once. The sample consisted of blood. These receptor sequences come from an elderly man in good health.

This clonotype was counted ten times or more. The genes are TRBV7-9 and TRBJ2-7, with 8 bases that match TRBD2. Trimming cost V 2 bases and J 2 bases; bases outside gene matches: 5. The length of the CDR3 is 15 residues. Germline V lookup: CDR1 SEHNR, CDR2 FQNEAQ (reference sequence). The CDR3 region has the DNA TGTGCCAGCAGCTTAATTAGCGGGAAAGCCTACGAGCAGTACTTC. Residues: CASSLISGKAYEQYF.

The chain employs TRBV4-2 and TRBJ2-1, with a weak D call TRBD2 (6 bases). Germline lookup yields CDR1 LGHNA and CDR2 YNFKEQ. Trimming cost V 1 base and J 6 bases, with 13 bases left between them. The CDR3 contains 15 residues. The DNA of the CDR3 is TGTGCCAGCAGCCAAGGCACCGGGAGCGCCAATGAGCAGTTCTTC. Amino acid sequence: CASSQGTGSANEQFF.

The V gene is TRBV11-2, the J gene TRBJ2-7, with a weak D call TRBD2 (5 bases). The CDR3 contains 12 residues. CDR1 and CDR2 from the germline V gene are SGHAT and FQNNGV. V lost 5 bases and J 12 bases, leaving 17 bases between the germline ends. The CDR3, as DNA: TGTGCCAGCAGCCCGATGGGAGCTACCCCGTACTTC. It translates to CASSPMGATPYF.

This clonotype was seen a few times. This chain links TRBV7-9 with TRBJ2-1, with D maybe TRBD1 (5 bases). The germline V gene has CDR1 SEHNR and CDR2 FQNEAQ (reference sequence). The CDR3 is 14 residues long. Deletions cut 4 bases from V and 6 bases from J, with 13 bases between. The CDR3 DNA follows: TGTGCCAGCAGCTACCGAATCGACAGCAATGAGCAGTTCTTC. Its protein product is CASSYRIDSNEQFF.

This chain connects TRBV6-1 to TRBJ1-5, with D unresolved. CDR1 and CDR2 (germline): MNHNS, SASEGT. The CDR3 extends over 14 amino acids. Between the trimmed V and J ends, which lost 8 bases and 0 bases, there was a span of 11 bases. The chain's CDR3 is CASLSLSSNQPQHF. CDR3 coding DNA: TGTGCCAGCTTGTCGCTGAGTAGCAATCAGCCCCAGCATTTT.

This chain uses TRBV29-1 with TRBJ2-3; 9 bases map to TRBD1. Germline assignment: CDR1 SQVTM and CDR2 ANQGSEA. V trimming: 3 bases; J trimming: 4 bases; junction bases outside the gene matches: 8. The CDR3 extends over 15 amino acids. The CDR3 bases are TGCAGCGTTGATCTGGACAGGGGAAGGGCAGATACGCAGTATTTT. This gives the protein CSVDLDRGRADTQYF.

The chain recombines TRBV5-1 with TRBJ2-1, with D possibly called TRBD1 or TRBD2 (7 bases each). The V and J ends lost 4 bases and 6 bases respectively, with 20 bases between them. CDR3 length: 16 amino acids. The germline CDR1 and CDR2 sequences are SGHRS and YFSETQ. The CDR3 here is CASSLGGTASINEQFF. The CDR3 coding sequence is TGCGCCAGCAGCCTCGGGGGGACAGCGTCTATCAATGAGCAGTTCTTC.

The chain uses TRBV6-2 or TRBV6-3 and TRBJ2-7; TRBD2 matches at 12 bases. V lost 5 bases, J lost 4 bases, and 6 bases stayed unmatched. The germline gives CDR1 MNHEY, CDR2 SVGEGT. This CDR3 comprises 15 residues. The CDR3 DNA follows: TGTGCCAGCAGTGAGACTAGCGGGGGAGTTTACGAGCAGTACTTC. Translation gives CASSETSGGVYEQYF.

The rearrangement uses TRBV27 and TRBJ2-5, with TRBD2 as a possible D gene (6 bases). The tail of the sequence fits TRBJ2-7 better, so the J call may be wrong. CDR1 is MNHEY, CDR2 SMNVEV, per germline (reference sequence). This CDR3 has 15 residues. CDR3 nucleotide sequence: TGTGCCAGCAGTTTCCGGGTGGGCAGGGAGGACGAGCAGTACTTC. This encodes CASSFRVGREDEQYF.